This TCR beta chain was found in a study of regulatory T cells in long-lasting Graves disease. Study-wide results and limits: Investigators studied peripheral blood only, not thyroid tissue. The TCR repertoire of persistent Graves' patients was less diverse than that of newly diagnosed ones.

Time point noted: persistent/refractory GD, antithyroid drugs over 5 years with positive TRAb. Construction of the TCR library relied on RNA isolated from PBMCs. CDR3 regions were amplified by Arm-PCR using iRepertoire HTBI primers to build TCR beta libraries. MiXCR, run by TCRdb on the multiplex PCR reads, gives a single entry per CDR3 protein. The sample contains approximately 470,000 distinct CDR3 sequences, about 20% of which appear only once. Ten or more counts support this clonotype. Antigen specificity is unknown. The material sequenced was peripheral blood mononuclear cells (PBMCs), taken when the disease was refractory, from a patient treated with antithyroid drugs. The sequence was collected from a female donor with Graves disease.

The CDR3 sequence is CASYNGASSYEQYF. CDR3 DNA sequence: TGTGCCAGTTATAACGGAGCCAGCTCCTACGAGCAGTACTTC. The chain couples TRBV2 to TRBJ2-7; D is ambiguous. Trimming cost V 9 bases and J 0 bases, with 15 bases left between them. The CDR3 has 14 amino acids. Germline CDR1 reads SNHLY; CDR2 reads FYNNEI.